The 26 T cell receptor beta chains below all came from one sample that was sequenced in a study of response to subunit inactivated influenza vaccine. MiXCR, applied by TCRdb to the RT-PCR reads, yields one record per CDR3 protein. The data hold about 520,000 distinct CDR3 sequences, with approximately 7.3% observed a single time. The sample was PBMCs from blood, taken roughly 24 months after vaccination. All receptors derive from a man between 50 and 75 years old who received an inactivated influenza vaccine.

This sequence joins TRBV20-1 and TRBJ2-7; D is possibly TRBD1 or TRBD2 (5 bases each). The CDR3 contains 13 residues. V was cut by 4 bases and J by 2 bases, with 12 bases left in between. Germline CDR1 DFQATT, CDR2 SNEGSKA (reference sequence). The CDR3 DNA is TGCAGTGCTACAGGGACGGCAGCCTACGAGCAGTACTTC. Its translation: CSATGTAAYEQYF.

This clonotype was observed at least ten times. The chain uses TRBV20-1 and TRBJ2-1; D is undetermined. Germline lookup yields CDR1 DFQATT and CDR2 SNEGSKA (reference sequence). This CDR3 spans 14 amino acids. The germline V and J ends were trimmed by 4 bases and 4 bases, with 14 bases remaining between them. This chain's CDR3 is CSANRANSYNEQFF. The CDR3 nucleotides read TGCAGTGCTAACCGGGCCAACTCTTACAATGAGCAGTTCTTC.

The chain has TRBV19 and TRBJ2-6, with 9 positions matching TRBD1. CDR3 length equals 16 residues. CDR1 is LNHDA and CDR2 is SQIVND in the germline V gene (reference sequence). With V trimmed by 7 bases and J by 0 bases, 4 bases remained unmatched. CDR3 protein: CASTGTGSSGANVLTF. CDR3 DNA: TGTGCCAGTACCGGGACAGGGTCCTCTGGGGCCAACGTCCTGACTTTC.

This clonotype was picked up many times. This chain uses TRBV5-1 with TRBJ2-7, with D possibly TRBD2 on 5 matching bases. CDR1 is SGHRS and CDR2 is YFSETQ in the germline V gene. Trimming stripped 1 base from V and 1 base from J, with 9 bases between. The CDR3 totals 14 residues. In DNA, the CDR3 is TGCGCCAGCAGCTTGAACAGCGGTTCCTACGAGCAGTACTTC. Protein: CASSLNSGSYEQYF.

This clonotype has a count of ten or more. The rearrangement uses TRBV7-2 and TRBJ1-5, with D maybe TRBD1 (5 bases). The CDR3 is 15 amino acids. The V and J ends lost 1 base and 9 bases respectively, with 16 bases between them. Germline CDR1 reads SGHTA; CDR2 reads FQGNSA. This chain's CDR3 is CASSLGWSGQGPQHF. The CDR3 DNA sequence: TGTGCCAGCAGCTTAGGATGGAGTGGCCAGGGGCCCCAGCATTTT.

The rearrangement links TRBV20-1 to TRBJ2-6, with TRBD1 matching over 8 bases. This CDR3 region has 16 residues. V trimming: 6 bases; J trimming: 4 bases; junction bases outside the gene matches: 11. Germline CDR1 reads DFQATT; CDR2 reads SNEGSKA (reference sequence). CDR3 nucleotides: TGCAGTGCGGCCGTGACAGGGGTGAAGGGGGCCAACGTCCTGACTTTC. It specifies CSAAVTGVKGANVLTF.

V is TRBV12-3 or TRBV12-4 and J is TRBJ2-1; 9 nucleotides line up with TRBD2. J lost 0 bases, V lost 6 bases, and 3 bases had no gene match. The CDR3 sequence is 15 residues long. DNA of the CDR3: TGTGCCAGCAGATCGACTAGCGGCTCCTACAATGAGCAGTTCTTC. Translation gives CASRSTSGSYNEQFF.

This clonotype was recorded at least ten times. The V call is TRBV25-1, the J call TRBJ1-1; D is possibly TRBD1 (5 bases). The CDR3 consists of 12 residues. Germline values: CDR1 MGHDK, CDR2 SYGVNS. The germline V and J ends were trimmed by 5 bases and 8 bases, with 12 bases remaining between them. The CDR3 loop is CASSRAGPEAFF. For the CDR3, the DNA is TGTGCCAGCAGTCGGGCAGGGCCAGAAGCTTTCTTT.

V is TRBV4-2 and J is TRBJ2-3; 8 nucleotides line up with TRBD2. The length of the CDR3 is 18 residues. With V trimmed by 4 bases and J by 4 bases, 16 bases remained unmatched. CDR1 is LGHNA, CDR2 YNFKEQ, per germline. The CDR3: CASSPAPQSGSTPDTQYF. The CDR3 region has the DNA TGTGCCAGCAGCCCTGCCCCACAAAGCGGGAGTACCCCAGATACGCAGTATTTT.

In this sample, this clonotype turned up a few times. This chain uses TRBV15 with TRBJ2-7; possible D gene TRBD2, 6 bases. This CDR3 is 16 amino acids long. Trimming stripped 6 bases from V and 1 base from J, with 19 bases between. The germline V gene has CDR1 LNHNV and CDR2 YYDKDF (reference sequence). For the CDR3, the DNA is TGTGCCACCAGACGTCATCAAGCGGGTGGATCCTACGAGCAGTACTTC. Translated, it gives CATRRHQAGGSYEQYF.

This clonotype appeared many times. At one end the junction does not follow the germline gene, possibly because of a read error. The V gene is TRBV4-1, the J gene TRBJ2-5; 9 bases are a match to TRBD1. This CDR3 spans 14 amino acids. Germline V gives CDR1 MGHRA, CDR2 YSYEKL. The CDR3 DNA reads TGTGCCAGCAGCCCGGGACAGGGCGGAGAGACCCAGTACTTC. It is translated as CASSPGQGGETQYF.

The genes are TRBV5-1 and TRBJ1-1, with 7 bases matching TRBD1. This CDR3 region has 15 residues. CDR1 is SGHRS and CDR2 is YFSETQ in the germline V gene. V dropped 4 bases and J dropped 0; count of bases not matched to a gene: 6. In nucleotides, the CDR3 is TGCGCCAGCAGCGTGGGCGGGACAGTGAACACTGAAGCTTTCTTT. Its protein is CASSVGGTVNTEAFF.

CDR3 in DNA: TGTGCCGCGCGCGATTACAGGGATGGCGACATTCAGTACTTC. Its protein is CAARDYRDGDIQYF. The chain has TRBV10-3 and TRBJ2-4; a possible D gene is TRBD1 (6 bases). V gave up 11 bases and J gave up 8 bases, with 22 bases separating them. Germline CDR1 reads ENHRY; CDR2 reads SYGVKD. The CDR3 totals 14 residues.

This chain uses TRBV5-1 with TRBJ2-7, with 7 positions matching TRBD1. The trim removed 4 bases at V and 0 bases at J, leaving 13 bases unmatched. CDR3 size: 17 residues. CDR1 is SGHRS and CDR2 is YFSETQ in the germline V gene. The CDR3 is CASSTGQDPGSSYEQYF. CDR3 sequence (DNA): TGCGCCAGCAGCACAGGACAGGATCCCGGAAGCTCCTACGAGCAGTACTTC.

The CDR3 loop reads CSARDPGCSGYTDTQYF. Here the CDR3 DNA reads TGCAGTGCTAGAGATCCCGGGTGTAGCGGTTACACAGATACGCAGTATTTT. The chain carries TRBV20-1 and TRBJ2-3, with D possibly matching TRBD2 (6 bases). This CDR3 has 17 residues. V was trimmed by 0 bases and J by 2 bases, leaving 18 bases between them. Germline V CDR1 and CDR2: DFQATT, SNEGSKA (reference sequence).

In this sample, this clonotype turned up many times. This chain links TRBV10-3 with TRBJ2-5; 9 bases line up with TRBD1. The CDR3 is 15 residues long. Germline CDR1 is ENHRY and CDR2 is SYGVKD. V was pared by 6 bases and J by 6 bases, with 11 bases of the junction left unmatched. CDR3: CAISAGTGNVKTQYF. For the CDR3, the DNA is TGTGCCATCAGCGCCGGGACAGGGAACGTAAAGACCCAGTACTTC.

This clonotype was detected only a few times. V gene TRBV5-5 combines with J gene TRBJ2-7; 7 bases are shared with TRBD1. CDR3 length: 14 amino acids. V lost 7 bases to trimming and J lost 5 bases; unmatched junction nucleotides: 12. Per the germline V gene, CDR1 is SGHKS and CDR2 is YYEKEE (reference sequence). The CDR3 DNA reads as TGTGCCAGCTGCCTCGTCTTACAGGGGAACGAGCAGTACTTC. Translating it yields CASCLVLQGNEQYF.

This clonotype was seen a handful of times. This chain connects TRBV7-8 to TRBJ2-5; the D call may be TRBD1 or TRBD2 (6 bases each). Germline CDR1 is SGHVS and CDR2 is FQNEAQ. The CDR3 runs 16 residues. V shed 1 base and J shed 5 bases, with 17 bases lying between them. CDR3 coding DNA: TGTGCCAGCAGCTTAGTGGGAGGCAGGGGCGGTGAGACCCAGTACTTC. This gives the protein CASSLVGGRGGETQYF.

This clonotype came up a few times. This chain joins TRBV7-6 and TRBJ2-5; 7 bases are shared with TRBD1. V lost 3 bases, J lost 3 bases, and 7 bases stayed unmatched. This CDR3 spans 15 amino acids. Germline-derived CDR1 and CDR2 are SGHVS and FNYEAQ. CDR3 coding DNA: TGTGCCAGCAGCTTCCGACAGGGCGAAAAAGAGACCCAGTACTTC. Residues: CASSFRQGEKETQYF.

This clonotype has a handful of counts. CDR3 loop: CASSRGTGDGQPQHF. CDR3 nucleotides: TGTGCCAGCAGTCGTGGGACGGGGGACGGGCAGCCCCAGCATTTT. This chain connects TRBV6-1 to TRBJ1-5; TRBD1 is a possible D gene (5 bases). The CDR3 consists of 15 residues. V was cut by 5 bases and J by 7 bases, with 18 bases left in between. CDR1 is MNHNS, CDR2 SASEGT, per germline.

This clonotype was seen ten or more times. The J gene is TRBJ2-6, the V gene TRBV28; 7 nucleotides line up with TRBD1. Germline V CDR1 and CDR2: MDHEN, SYDVKM. With V trimmed by 4 bases and J by 4 bases, 4 bases remained unmatched. CDR3 size: 15 residues. CDR3 residues: CASSSTGIGANVLTF. In DNA, the CDR3 is TGTGCCAGCAGTTCGACAGGGATAGGGGCCAACGTCCTGACTTTC.

This clonotype was observed a few times. The CDR3 loop is CASSQRISAEAFF. The CDR3 bases are TGTGCCAGCAGCCAGCGCATTTCGGCTGAAGCTTTCTTT. J is TRBJ1-1 and V is TRBV3-1; D not resolved. Germline lookup yields CDR1 LGHDT and CDR2 YNNKEL (reference sequence). The CDR3 extends over 13 amino acids. V was shortened by 3 bases and J by 6 bases, with 11 bases between the two germline ends.

This clonotype was recorded many times. This chain joins TRBV4-3 and TRBJ2-7; D call uncertain. There are 14 residues in the CDR3. Trimming stripped 1 base from V and 0 bases from J, with 7 bases between. Germline lookup yields CDR1 LGHNA and CDR2 YSLEER. CDR3 nucleotide sequence: TGCGCCAGCAGCCAAGTAAATCCCTCCTACGAGCAGTACTTC. Its protein is CASSQVNPSYEQYF.

This clonotype has only a few counts. J is TRBJ1-3 and V is TRBV6-1, with 8 bases fitting TRBD1. This CDR3 spans 16 amino acids. Germline CDR1 MNHNS, CDR2 SASEGT. J gave up 4 bases and V 6 bases, and 11 bases lay outside the gene matches. The CDR3 region has the DNA TGTGCCAGCAGGCCTGTGGGGACAGGCTTAGGAAACACCATATATTTT. It codes for CASRPVGTGLGNTIYF.

This clonotype was seen only a few times. This chain connects TRBV9 to TRBJ2-1; 10 bases line up with TRBD1. CDR1 is SGDLS and CDR2 is YYNGEE in the germline V gene. The V gene end was trimmed by 0 bases and the J gene end by 5 bases; junction bases not matched to a gene: 5. The CDR3 consists of 16 residues. Here the CDR3 reads CASSVGEDRGDNEQFF. The CDR3 DNA reads TGTGCCAGCAGCGTAGGCGAGGACAGGGGGGACAATGAGCAGTTCTTC.

The sample holds many counts of this clonotype. The chain uses TRBV15 and TRBJ2-2; possible D gene TRBD1, 5 bases. Germline CDR1 is LNHNV and CDR2 is YYDKDF (reference sequence). The length of the CDR3 is 15 residues. Trimming took off 0 bases at V and 7 bases at J, with 12 bases between the two ends. CDR3: CATSRDVAGIGELFF. For the CDR3, the DNA is TGTGCCACCAGCAGAGATGTGGCAGGGATCGGGGAGCTGTTTTTT.